A single sample gave rise to the 15 T cell receptor beta chains below, sequenced in a study of shared clonotypes between healthy human individuals. CD45RO negativity and positive selection for CCR7 defined naive CD8 cells, a population that excluded terminally differentiated effector memory CD45RA+ cells. TCRdb keeps only in-frame clones here, not all; method: immunoSEQ multiplex PCR. The sample has around 2,000,000 clones, roughly 95% seen once; the top ten hold 0.85% to 1.3%. Sequenced: naive CD8+ T cells sorted from blood. All receptors come from a man between 18 and 35 years old in good health.

The rearrangement links TRBV6-1 to TRBJ2-7; D gene unclear. Per the germline V gene, CDR1 is MNHNS and CDR2 is SASEGT. The CDR3 is made up of 13 amino acids. V lost 2 bases to trimming and J lost 2 bases, with 7 bases between them. CDR3 residues: CASSEWAAYEQYF. As DNA, the CDR3 is TGTGCCAGCAGTGAATGGGCAGCCTACGAGCAGTACTTC.

The CDR3 nucleotides read TGTGCCAGCAGCACCGGGACAGGGGCTGAAAAACTGTTTTTT. Translated, it gives CASSTGTGAEKLFF. This chain links TRBV6-5 with TRBJ1-4; 10 bases are shared with TRBD1. This CDR3 comprises 14 residues. Germline CDR1 reads MNHEY; CDR2 reads SVGAGI. J gave up 7 bases and V 6 bases, and 5 bases lay outside the gene matches.

The chain has TRBV7-9 and TRBJ2-7, with 11 bases identical to TRBD2. Germline V gene data show CDR1 as SEHNR and CDR2 as FQNEAQ (reference sequence). The length of the CDR3 is 15 residues. Trimming removed 4 bases from V and 7 bases from J; junction bases left unmatched: 9. CDR3 protein: CASSSRLAGPPEQYF. The DNA for the CDR3 is TGTGCCAGCAGCTCGAGACTAGCGGGACCACCTGAGCAGTACTTC.

This chain connects TRBV7-2 to TRBJ2-1, with TRBD2 matching 10 bases. The CDR3 has 17 amino acids. V shed 4 bases and J 0 bases; nucleotides not matched to a gene: 6. Per germline, CDR1 SGHTA and CDR2 FQGNSA. The CDR3 DNA follows: TGTGCCAGCAGCTCCGGACTAGCGGCTTACTCCTACAATGAGCAGTTCTTC. Amino acids: CASSSGLAAYSYNEQFF.

The chain is built from TRBV5-1 and TRBJ2-3; 10 nucleotides line up with TRBD1. This CDR3 has 18 amino acids. Germline CDR1 SGHRS, CDR2 YFSETQ. The ends lost 0 bases at V and 2 bases at J; junction bases unmatched: 9. CDR3 in amino acids: CASSLDDRDRGLTDTQYF. In DNA form, the CDR3 reads TGCGCCAGCAGCTTGGATGACCGCGACAGGGGGCTCACAGATACGCAGTATTTT.

J is TRBJ2-7 and V is TRBV7-6; D is possibly TRBD1 (5 bases). The CDR3 covers 14 residues. Trimming left V 4 bases short and J 3 bases short, with 13 bases between. The germline gives CDR1 SGHVS, CDR2 FNYEAQ. CDR3 loop: CASSWSDSYYEQYF. The CDR3 DNA sequence: TGTGCCAGCAGCTGGTCTGACAGTTACTACGAGCAGTACTTC.

V gene TRBV13 combines with J gene TRBJ2-7; TRBD1 agrees at 7 bases. The germline CDR1 and CDR2 sequences are PRHDT and FYEKMQ (reference sequence). This CDR3 spans 14 amino acids. The trim removed 4 bases at V and 0 bases at J, leaving 3 bases unmatched. The CDR3 region is CASSSWDSSYEQYF. The CDR3 DNA reads TGTGCCAGCAGCTCATGGGACAGCTCCTACGAGCAGTACTTC.

The V call is TRBV27, the J call TRBJ2-1, with 12 positions matching TRBD2. Unmatched junction bases numbered 4, after V lost 3 bases and J lost 10 bases. CDR3 size: 14 residues. The germline V gene encodes CDR1 MNHEY and CDR2 SMNVEV (reference sequence). CDR3 protein: CASSLASGGAEQFF. The DNA of the CDR3 is TGTGCCAGCAGTTTGGCTAGCGGGGGGGCCGAGCAGTTCTTC.

Details on this clone: In the same sample, other DNA sequences code for this CDR3. This sequence joins TRBV6-1 and TRBJ2-7; D is unclear. Trimming took 4 bases from V and 2 from J, leaving 9 bases between them. Germline values: CDR1 MNHNS, CDR2 SASEGT. This CDR3 is built from 13 residues. The CDR3 protein is CASSAGPTYEQYF. CDR3 DNA: TGTGCCAGCAGTGCGGGCCCCACCTACGAGCAGTACTTC.

On this clone itself: This CDR3 is also generated by other DNA sequences in the sample. The genes are TRBV19 and TRBJ2-7; 8 bases line up with TRBD2. The CDR3 is 14 residues long. V lost 3 bases and J lost 1; bases outside the gene matches: 2. Germline CDR1 LNHDA, CDR2 SQIVND (reference sequence). CDR3 sequence reads: CASSIAGGSYEQYF. For the CDR3, the DNA is TGTGCCAGTAGTATCGCGGGGGGTTCCTACGAGCAGTACTTC. Full variable domain (outside the CDR3, taken from reference TRBV19 and TRBJ2-7): DGGITQSPKYLFRKEGQNVTLSCEQNLNHDAMYWYRQDPGQGLRLIYYSQIVNDFQKGDIAEGYSVSREKKESFPLTVTSAQKNPTAFYLCASSIAGGSYEQYFGPGTRLTVT.

The chain uses TRBV6-1 and TRBJ2-3, with D perhaps TRBD1 (6 bases). The CDR3 length is 14 residues. Trimming left V 0 bases short and J 4 bases short, with 8 bases between. Germline CDR1 and CDR2: MNHNS and SASEGT. DNA of the CDR3: TGTGCCAGCAGTGAAGCAAGGGGGTCAGATACGCAGTATTTT. Encoded protein: CASSEARGSDTQYF.

The genes are TRBV2 and TRBJ2-1, with D unclear. The CDR3 covers 13 residues. CDR1 and CDR2 from the germline V gene are SNHLY and FYNNEI. V gave up 7 bases and J gave up 2 bases, with 9 bases separating them. This CDR3 reads CASMPVAYNEQFF. The CDR3 bases are TGTGCCAGCATGCCTGTCGCCTACAATGAGCAGTTCTTC.

The V and J genes are TRBV19 and TRBJ2-7; 9 bases are a match to TRBD1. V gave up 5 bases and J gave up 7 bases; unmatched junction bases: 12. CDR3 length equals 15 residues. Germline CDR1 is LNHDA and CDR2 is SQIVND (reference sequence). Here the CDR3 DNA reads TGTGCCAGTAGTCTCTACGGGACAGGGTGGATGGAGCAGTACTTC. Its protein is CASSLYGTGWMEQYF. Combining the CDR3 with reference TRBV19 and TRBJ2-7 gives the whole variable domain DGGITQSPKYLFRKEGQNVTLSCEQNLNHDAMYWYRQDPGQGLRLIYYSQIVNDFQKGDIAEGYSVSREKKESFPLTVTSAQKNPTAFYLCASSLYGTGWMEQYFGPGTRLTVT.

The rearrangement joins TRBV4-1 to TRBJ2-7; TRBD1 matches at 9 bases. J gave up 6 bases and V 5 bases, and 8 bases lay outside the gene matches. Germline V gene sequence: CDR1 MGHRA, CDR2 YSYEKL. The CDR3 loop spans 14 amino acids. This CDR3 reads CASSFRDRASEQYF. The CDR3 nucleotides read TGCGCCAGCAGCTTCCGGGACAGGGCCTCCGAGCAGTACTTC.

The rearrangement uses TRBV5-1 and TRBJ2-1, with 10 bases that match TRBD2. With 1 base clipped from V and 7 bases from J, the junction kept 11 bases outside the gene matches. The germline V gene has CDR1 SGHRS and CDR2 YFSETQ. The CDR3 has 17 residues. This CDR3 reads CASSLKSGRARRNEQFF. DNA of the CDR3: TGCGCCAGCAGCTTGAAAAGCGGGAGGGCCCGTCGGAATGAGCAGTTCTTC.